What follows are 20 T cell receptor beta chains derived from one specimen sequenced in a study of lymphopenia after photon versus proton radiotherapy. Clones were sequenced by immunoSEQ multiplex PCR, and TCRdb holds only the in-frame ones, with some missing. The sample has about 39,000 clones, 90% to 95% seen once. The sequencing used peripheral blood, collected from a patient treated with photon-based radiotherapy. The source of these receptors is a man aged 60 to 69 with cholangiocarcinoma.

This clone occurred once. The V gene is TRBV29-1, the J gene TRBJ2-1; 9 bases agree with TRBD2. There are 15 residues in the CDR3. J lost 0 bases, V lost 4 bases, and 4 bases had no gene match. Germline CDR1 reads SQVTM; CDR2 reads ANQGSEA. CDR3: CSVGGLASSYNEQFF. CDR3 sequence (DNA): TGCAGCGTTGGGGGACTAGCCAGCTCCTACAATGAGCAGTTCTTC.

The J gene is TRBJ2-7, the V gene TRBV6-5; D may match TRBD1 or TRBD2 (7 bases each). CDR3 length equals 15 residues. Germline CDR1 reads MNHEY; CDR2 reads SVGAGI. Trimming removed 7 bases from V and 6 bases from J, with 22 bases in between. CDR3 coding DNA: TGTGCCAGCACCCCGGGGAGGGGGCTTATCTCCGAGCAGTACTTC. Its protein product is CASTPGRGLISEQYF.

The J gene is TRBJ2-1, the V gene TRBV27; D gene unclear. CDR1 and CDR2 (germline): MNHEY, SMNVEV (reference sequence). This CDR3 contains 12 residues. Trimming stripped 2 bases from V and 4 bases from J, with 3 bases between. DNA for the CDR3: TGTGCCAGCAGTTTAGGTTACAATGAGCAGTTCTTC. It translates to CASSLGYNEQFF.

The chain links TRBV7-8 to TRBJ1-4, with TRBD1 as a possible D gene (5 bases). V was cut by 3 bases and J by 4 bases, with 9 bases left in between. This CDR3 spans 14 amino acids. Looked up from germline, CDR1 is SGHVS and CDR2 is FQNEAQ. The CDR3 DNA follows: TGTGCCAGCAGCTTTGGGGGAAATAATGAAAAACTGTTTTTT. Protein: CASSFGGNNEKLFF.

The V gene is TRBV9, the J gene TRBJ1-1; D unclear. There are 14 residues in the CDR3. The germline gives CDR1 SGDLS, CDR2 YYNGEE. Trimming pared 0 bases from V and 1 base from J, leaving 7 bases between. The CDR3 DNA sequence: TGTGCCAGCAGCGTAGGGTCAGGGAACACTGAAGCTTTCTTT. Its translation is CASSVGSGNTEAFF.

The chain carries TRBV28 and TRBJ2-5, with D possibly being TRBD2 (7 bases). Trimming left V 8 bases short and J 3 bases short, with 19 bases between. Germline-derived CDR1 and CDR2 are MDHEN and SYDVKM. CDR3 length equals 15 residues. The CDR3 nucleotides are TGTGCCAGCGGGGGGGGCAGTATCACAAAAGAGACCCAGTACTTC. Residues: CASGGGSITKETQYF. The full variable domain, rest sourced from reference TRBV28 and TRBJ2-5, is DVKVTQSSRYLVKRTGEKVFLECVQDMDHENMFWYRQDPGLGLRLIYFSYDVKMKEKGDIPEGYSVSREKKERFSLILESASTNQTSMYLCASGGGSITKETQYFGPGTRLLVL.

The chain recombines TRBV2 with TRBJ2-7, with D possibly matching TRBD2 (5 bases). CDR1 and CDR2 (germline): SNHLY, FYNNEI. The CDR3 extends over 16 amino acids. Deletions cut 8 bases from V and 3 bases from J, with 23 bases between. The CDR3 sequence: CASLGRLGRQNYEQYF. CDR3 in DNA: TGTGCCAGCCTTGGTCGGTTGGGGAGACAAAACTACGAGCAGTACTTC.

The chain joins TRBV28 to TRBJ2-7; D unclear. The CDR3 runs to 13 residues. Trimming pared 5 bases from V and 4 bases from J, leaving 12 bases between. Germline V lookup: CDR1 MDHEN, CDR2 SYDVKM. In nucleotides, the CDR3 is TGTGCCAGCAGTAACCCATCCAAGTACGAGCAGTACTTC. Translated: CASSNPSKYEQYF.

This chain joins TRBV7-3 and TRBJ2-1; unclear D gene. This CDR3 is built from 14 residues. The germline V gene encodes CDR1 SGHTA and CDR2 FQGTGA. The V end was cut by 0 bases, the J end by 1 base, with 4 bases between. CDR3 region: CASSLTASYNEQFF. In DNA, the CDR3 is TGTGCCAGCAGCTTAACTGCATCCTACAATGAGCAGTTCTTC.

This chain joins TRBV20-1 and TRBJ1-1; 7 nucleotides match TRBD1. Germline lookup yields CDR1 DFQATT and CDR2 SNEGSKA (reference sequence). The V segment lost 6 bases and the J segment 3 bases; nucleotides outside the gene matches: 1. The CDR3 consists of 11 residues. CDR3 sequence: CSARGDTEAFF. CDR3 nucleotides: TGCAGTGCCAGGGGGGACACTGAAGCTTTCTTT.

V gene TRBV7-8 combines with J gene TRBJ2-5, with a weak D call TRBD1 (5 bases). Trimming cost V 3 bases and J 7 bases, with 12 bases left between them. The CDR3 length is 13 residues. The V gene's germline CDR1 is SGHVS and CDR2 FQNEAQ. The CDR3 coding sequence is TGTGCCAGCAGCTTTGACAGCCTTGGGACCCAGTACTTC. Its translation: CASSFDSLGTQYF. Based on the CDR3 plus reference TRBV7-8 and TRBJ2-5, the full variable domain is GAGVSQSPRYKVAKRGQDVALRCDPISGHVSLFWYQQALGQGPEFLTYFQNEAQLDKSGLPSDRFFAERPEGSVSTLKIQRTQQEDSAVYLCASSFDSLGTQYFGPGTRLLVL.

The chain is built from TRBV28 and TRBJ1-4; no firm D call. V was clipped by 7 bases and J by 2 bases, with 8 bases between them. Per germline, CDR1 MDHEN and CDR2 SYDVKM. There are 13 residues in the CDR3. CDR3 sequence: CASMGRTNEKLFF. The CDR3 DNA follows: TGTGCCAGCATGGGGAGGACTAATGAAAAACTGTTTTTT.

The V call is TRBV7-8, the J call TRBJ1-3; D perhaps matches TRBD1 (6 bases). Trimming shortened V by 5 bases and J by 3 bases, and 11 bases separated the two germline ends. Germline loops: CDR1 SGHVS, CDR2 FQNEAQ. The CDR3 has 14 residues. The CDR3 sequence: CASSADRNGNTIYF. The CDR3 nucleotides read TGTGCCAGCAGCGCCGACAGGAATGGAAACACCATATATTTT. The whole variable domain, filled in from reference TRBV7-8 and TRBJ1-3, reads GAGVSQSPRYKVAKRGQDVALRCDPISGHVSLFWYQQALGQGPEFLTYFQNEAQLDKSGLPSDRFFAERPEGSVSTLKIQRTQQEDSAVYLCASSADRNGNTIYFGEGSWLTVV.

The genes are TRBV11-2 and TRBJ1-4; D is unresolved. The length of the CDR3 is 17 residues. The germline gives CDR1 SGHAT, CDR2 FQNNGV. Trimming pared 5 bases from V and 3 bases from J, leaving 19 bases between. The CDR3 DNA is TGTGCCAGCAGCCGCAGTTGGATTGGGCAGGCTAATGAAAAACTGTTTTTT. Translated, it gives CASSRSWIGQANEKLFF.

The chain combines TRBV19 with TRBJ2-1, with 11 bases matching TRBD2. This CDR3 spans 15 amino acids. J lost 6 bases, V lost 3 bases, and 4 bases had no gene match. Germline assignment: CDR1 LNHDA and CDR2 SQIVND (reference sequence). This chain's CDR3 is CASSIVLAGGNEQFF. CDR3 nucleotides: TGTGCCAGTAGTATCGTCCTAGCGGGGGGCAATGAGCAGTTCTTC.

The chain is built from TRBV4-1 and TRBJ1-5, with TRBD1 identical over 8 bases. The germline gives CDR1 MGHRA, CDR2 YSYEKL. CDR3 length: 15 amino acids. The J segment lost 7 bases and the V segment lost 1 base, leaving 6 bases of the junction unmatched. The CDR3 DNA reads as TGCGCCAGCAGCCAAGGGCAGGGGGCCGCACAGCCCCAGCATTTT. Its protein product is CASSQGQGAAQPQHF.

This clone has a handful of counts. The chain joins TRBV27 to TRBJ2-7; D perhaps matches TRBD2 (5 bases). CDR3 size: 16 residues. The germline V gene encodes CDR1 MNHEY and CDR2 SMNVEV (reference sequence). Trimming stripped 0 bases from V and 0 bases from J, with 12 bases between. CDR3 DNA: TGTGCCAGCAGTTTATCCAGAGGGTCCTACTCCTACGAGCAGTACTTC. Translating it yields CASSLSRGSYSYEQYF.

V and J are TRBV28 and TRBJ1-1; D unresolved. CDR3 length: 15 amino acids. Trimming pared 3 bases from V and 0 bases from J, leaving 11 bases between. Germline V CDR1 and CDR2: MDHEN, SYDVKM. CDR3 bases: TGTGCCAGCAGTTTCTGGGGAAGTATGAACACTGAAGCTTTCTTT. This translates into CASSFWGSMNTEAFF.

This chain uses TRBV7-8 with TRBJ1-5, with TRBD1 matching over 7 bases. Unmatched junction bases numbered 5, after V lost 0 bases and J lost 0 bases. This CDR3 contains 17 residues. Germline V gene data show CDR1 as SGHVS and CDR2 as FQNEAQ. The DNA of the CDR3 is TGTGCCAGCAGCTTAGCGCAGGGGGAGGGTAGCAATCAGCCCCAGCATTTT. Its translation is CASSLAQGEGSNQPQHF.

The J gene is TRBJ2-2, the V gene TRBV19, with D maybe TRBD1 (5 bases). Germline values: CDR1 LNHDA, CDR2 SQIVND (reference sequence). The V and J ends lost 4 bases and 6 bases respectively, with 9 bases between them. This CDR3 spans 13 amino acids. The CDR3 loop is CASSTQAPGELFF. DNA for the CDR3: TGTGCCAGTAGTACACAGGCTCCCGGGGAGCTGTTTTTT.